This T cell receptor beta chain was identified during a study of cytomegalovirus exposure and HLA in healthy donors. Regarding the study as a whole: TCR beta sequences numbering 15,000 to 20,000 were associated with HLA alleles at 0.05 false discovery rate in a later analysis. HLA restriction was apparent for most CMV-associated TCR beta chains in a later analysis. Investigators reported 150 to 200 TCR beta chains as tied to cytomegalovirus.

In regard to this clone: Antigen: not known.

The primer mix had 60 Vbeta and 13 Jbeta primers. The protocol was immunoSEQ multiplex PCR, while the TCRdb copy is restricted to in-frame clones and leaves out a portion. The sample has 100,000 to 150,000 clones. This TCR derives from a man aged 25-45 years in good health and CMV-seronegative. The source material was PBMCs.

In DNA form, the CDR3 reads TGTGCCAGCAGTACGTTTAGGGGCACTGAAGCTTTCTTT. It specifies CASSTFRGTEAFF. V and J are TRBV28 and TRBJ1-1; weak D call: TRBD1 (5 bases). Germline CDR1 is MDHEN and CDR2 is SYDVKM. Trimming took off 5 bases at V and 4 bases at J, with 11 bases between the two ends. CDR3 length: 13 amino acids.